The T cell receptor beta chain described here comes from a study of vaccination and CD4 T cells after COVID-19. As for this clonotype: Its antigen is not known.

With the Oncomine TCR Beta short-read assay, DNA from cultured CD4+ T cells was sequenced. One entry per CDR3 protein, called by TCRdb with MiXCR from the PCR reads. Of roughly 22,000 distinct CDR3 sequences detected, roughly 33% appear once; the ten largest clones hold under 15%. Treatment: roughly 11-day PBMC culture with coronavirus spike peptide pools or control peptides (ViraFEST assay). Material for sequencing was cultured CD4+ T cells from blood. This clonotype was sampled from a human donor with COVID-19.

The CDR3 loop reads CASSPIGLNEKLFF. The CDR3 DNA is TGTGCCAGCAGCCCTATAGGCCTCAATGAAAAACTGTTTTTT. The chain employs TRBV11-3 and TRBJ1-4; D unresolved. V lost 5 bases and J 5 bases, leaving 12 bases between the germline ends. CDR1 and CDR2 (germline): SGHNT, YENEEA. The CDR3 is 14 amino acids.